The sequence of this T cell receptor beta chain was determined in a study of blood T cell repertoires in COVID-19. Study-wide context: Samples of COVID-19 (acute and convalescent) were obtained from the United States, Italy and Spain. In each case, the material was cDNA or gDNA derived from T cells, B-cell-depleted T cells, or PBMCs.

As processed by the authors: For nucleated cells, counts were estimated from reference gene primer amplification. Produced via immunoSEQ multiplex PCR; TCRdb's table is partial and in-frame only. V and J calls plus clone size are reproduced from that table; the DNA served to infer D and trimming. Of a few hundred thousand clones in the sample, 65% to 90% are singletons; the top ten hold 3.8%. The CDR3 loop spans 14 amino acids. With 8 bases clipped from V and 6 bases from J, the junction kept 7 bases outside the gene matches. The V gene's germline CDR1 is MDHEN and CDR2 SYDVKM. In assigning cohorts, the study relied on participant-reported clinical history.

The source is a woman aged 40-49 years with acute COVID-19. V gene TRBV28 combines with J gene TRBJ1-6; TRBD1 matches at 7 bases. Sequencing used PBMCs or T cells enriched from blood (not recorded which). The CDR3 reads CASRLHRGNSPLHF. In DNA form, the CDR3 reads TGTGCCAGCCGACTCCACAGGGGTAATTCACCCCTCCACTTT.